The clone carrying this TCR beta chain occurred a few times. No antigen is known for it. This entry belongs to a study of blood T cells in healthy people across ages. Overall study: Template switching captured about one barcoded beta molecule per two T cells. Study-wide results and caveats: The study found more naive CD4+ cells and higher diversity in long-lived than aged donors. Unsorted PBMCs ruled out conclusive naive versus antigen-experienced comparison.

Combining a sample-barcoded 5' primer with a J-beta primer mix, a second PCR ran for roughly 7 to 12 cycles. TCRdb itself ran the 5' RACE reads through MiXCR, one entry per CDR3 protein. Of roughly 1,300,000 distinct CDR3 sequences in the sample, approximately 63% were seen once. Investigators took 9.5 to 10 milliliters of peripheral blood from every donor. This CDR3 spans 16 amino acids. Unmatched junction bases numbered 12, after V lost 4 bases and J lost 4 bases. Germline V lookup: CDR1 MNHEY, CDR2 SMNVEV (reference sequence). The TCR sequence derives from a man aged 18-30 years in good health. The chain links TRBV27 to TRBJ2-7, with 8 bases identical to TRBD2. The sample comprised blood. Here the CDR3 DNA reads TGTGCCAGCAGTTCGAGACAATCCGGGACTAGTTACGAGCAGTACTTC. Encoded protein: CASSSRQSGTSYEQYF.